This T cell receptor (beta chain) was identified in a study of siplizumab effects on memory and regulatory T cells. To note about this clone: The antigen remains unidentified.

Sequenced by immunoSEQ multiplex PCR; TCRdb stores in-frame clones only, minus some. Here the sample spans 75,000 to 100,000 clones, roughly 94% being singletons. Findings of the study overall: Suppressive capability of dividing Tregs from siplizumab cultures went unverified. Treg origin accounted for an average of roughly 69% of mappable alloreactive CD4+ clones with siplizumab and over 25% in controls.

The source of this sequence is a human donor in good health. Sequencing was carried out using non-Treg CD4+ T cells sorted from blood.

The CDR3 DNA sequence: TGTGCCAGCAGCTCCGACAGGAATGATTTGAACACTGAAGCTTTCTTT. Translated: CASSSDRNDLNTEAFF. The V call is TRBV11-2, the J call TRBJ1-1; D may be TRBD1 (6 bases). Germline V CDR1 and CDR2: SGHAT, FQNNGV. CDR3 length: 16 amino acids. V was clipped by 4 bases and J by 0 bases, with 15 bases between them.